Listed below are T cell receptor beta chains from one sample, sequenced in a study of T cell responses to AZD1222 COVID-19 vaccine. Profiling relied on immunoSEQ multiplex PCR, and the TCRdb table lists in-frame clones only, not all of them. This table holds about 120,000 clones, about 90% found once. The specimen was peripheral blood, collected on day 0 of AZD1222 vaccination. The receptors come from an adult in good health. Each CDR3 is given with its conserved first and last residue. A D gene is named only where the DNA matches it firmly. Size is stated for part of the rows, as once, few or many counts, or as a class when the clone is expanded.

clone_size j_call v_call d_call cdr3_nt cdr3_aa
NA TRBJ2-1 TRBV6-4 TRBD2 TGTGCCAGCAGTCGACTAGCGGGGGATTACAATGAGCAGTTCTTC CASSRLAGDYNEQFF
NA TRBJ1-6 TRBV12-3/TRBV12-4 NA TGTGCCAGCGGCGTAAACTCACCCCTCCACTTT CASGVNSPLHF
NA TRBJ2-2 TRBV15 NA TGTGCCACCAGCGTCGGTGGGGAGCTGTTTTTT CATSVGGELFF
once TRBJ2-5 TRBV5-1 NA TGCGCCAGCAGCTCGGACCCTGGGGAGACCCAGTACTTC CASSSDPGETQYF
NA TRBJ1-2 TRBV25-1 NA TGTGCCAGCAGTGAATCCCTCCGTGGCTACACCTTC CASSESLRGYTF
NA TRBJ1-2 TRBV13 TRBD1 TGTGCCAGCAGCCCGGACAGGGGGGGCTATGGCTACACCTTC CASSPDRGGYGYTF
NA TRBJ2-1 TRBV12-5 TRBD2 TGTGCTAGTGGTTTGCCTAGCGGGAGGGCCTACAATGAGCAGTTCTTC CASGLPSGRAYNEQFF
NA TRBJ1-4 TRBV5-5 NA TGTGCCAGCCAAATCTCAACTAATGAAAAACTGTTTTTT CASQISTNEKLFF
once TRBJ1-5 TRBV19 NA TGTGCCAGTAGTATGCAGGGAAGGGCCAATCAGCCCCAGCATTTT CASSMQGRANQPQHF
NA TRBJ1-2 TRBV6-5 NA TGTGCCAGCAGGCCTCCCAAGGATGGCTACACCTTC CASRPPKDGYTF
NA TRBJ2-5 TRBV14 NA TGTGCCAGCAGCCAAGACGTTCAGACCCAGTACTTC CASSQDVQTQYF
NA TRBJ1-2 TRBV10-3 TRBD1 TGTGCCATCAGCGACGGACAGGGAAACTATGGCTACACCTTC CAISDGQGNYGYTF
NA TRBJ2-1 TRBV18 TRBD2 TGTGCCAGCGCAAGACAGGGACTAGCGGAGTACAATGAGCAGTTCTTC CASARQGLAEYNEQFF
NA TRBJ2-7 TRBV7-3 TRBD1 TGTGCCAGCAGCTTAACTCTGGACAGGGGTGCCGAGCAGTACTTT CASSLTLDRGAEQYF
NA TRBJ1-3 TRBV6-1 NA TGTGCCAGCAGTGAAAGGAGGAACTCTGGAAACACCATATATTTT CASSERRNSGNTIYF
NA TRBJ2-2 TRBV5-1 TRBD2 TGCGCCAGCAGCTTGGAGACTAGCGGGACCGGGGAGCTGTTTTTT CASSLETSGTGELFF
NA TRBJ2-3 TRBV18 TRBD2 TGTGCCAGCTCACTCTCGGGACTAGCGGGCAGCACAGATACGCAGTATTTT CASSLSGLAGSTDTQYF
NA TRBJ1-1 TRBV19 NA TGTGCCAGTAGATTAGGAGAGGGAAGGACCAACTTT CASRLGEGRTNF
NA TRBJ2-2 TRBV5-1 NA TGCGCCAGCAGCTTAGGGTTCACCGGGGAGCTGTTTTTT CASSLGFTGELFF
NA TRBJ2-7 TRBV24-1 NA TGTGCCACCAGTGATTTAGGCGAGCAGTACTTC CATSDLGEQYF
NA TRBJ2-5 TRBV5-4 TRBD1 TGTGCCAGCAGCTTCCGGACAGGGGGCGCGGAGACCCAGTACTTC CASSFRTGGAETQYF
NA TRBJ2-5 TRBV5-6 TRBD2 TGTGCCAGCAGTTTAGGGTGGACTAGCGAACAAGAGACCCAGTACTTC CASSLGWTSEQETQYF
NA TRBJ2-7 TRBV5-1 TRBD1 TGCGCCAGCAGCTTGGGGGGACAGTCCAACTACGAGCAGTACTTC CASSLGGQSNYEQYF
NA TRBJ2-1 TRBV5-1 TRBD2 TGCGCCAGCAGCGGGGGGAGGGCCGGGAATGAGCAGTTCTTC CASSGGRAGNEQFF
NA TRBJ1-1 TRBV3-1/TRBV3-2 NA TGTGCCAGCAGCCAGAACAGGGAGAACCTATTTGAAGCTTTCTTT CASSQNRENLFEAFF
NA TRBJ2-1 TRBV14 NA TGTGCCAGCAGCCACCCCATAGGTGAGCAGTTCTTC CASSHPIGEQFF
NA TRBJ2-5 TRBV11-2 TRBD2 TGTGCCAGCAGCCCCCGGACTAGCACGTACCAAGAGACCCAGTACTTC CASSPRTSTYQETQYF
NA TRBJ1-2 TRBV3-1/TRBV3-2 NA TGTGCCAGCAGCCAAGATAGCGGCTCGTACGGCCACACCTTC CASSQDSGSYGHTF
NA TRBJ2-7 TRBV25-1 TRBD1 TGTGCCAGTCGACAGGGGGGATTCGAGCAGTACTTC CASRQGGFEQYF
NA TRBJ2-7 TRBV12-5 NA TGTGCTAGTGGTTTGGCCAGACAGGTGATGAGTTACGAGCAGTACTTC CASGLARQVMSYEQYF
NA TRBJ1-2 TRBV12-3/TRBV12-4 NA TGTGCCAGCAGTCACAGGCGCCTCGGGGGCTACACCTTC CASSHRRLGGYTF
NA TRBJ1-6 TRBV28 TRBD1 TGTGCCAGCCGACCTCGGGGACAGGGAGAATGGAATTCACCCCTCCACTTT CASRPRGQGEWNSPLHF
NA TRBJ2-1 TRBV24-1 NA TGTGCCACCAGCGAGACTACAGGGTTACAGTATCAGTTCTTC CATSETTGLQYQFF
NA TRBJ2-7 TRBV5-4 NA TGTGCCAGCAGACAGGGACAAGCCTACGAGCAGTACTTC CASRQGQAYEQYF
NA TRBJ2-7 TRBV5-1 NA TGCGCCAGCAGCTTAGGGGAGCCCAGGACCACCTACTCCTACGAGCAGTACTTC CASSLGEPRTTYSYEQYF
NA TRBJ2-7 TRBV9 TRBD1 TGTGCCAGCAGCTGGACAGGGGAAGCCGAGCAGTACTTC CASSWTGEAEQYF
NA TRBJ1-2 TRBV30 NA TGTGCCTGGAGCGTAATTTTAGGACGGGGGAACTATGGCTACACCTTC CAWSVILGRGNYGYTF
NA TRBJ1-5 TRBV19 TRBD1 TGTGCCAGTAGTACGGACAGGGGGCTTGGCAATCAGCCCCAGCATTTT CASSTDRGLGNQPQHF
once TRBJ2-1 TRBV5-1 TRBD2 TGCGCCAGCAGCTTGGTAGCGGGAGGGAGTAATGAGCAGTTCTTC CASSLVAGGSNEQFF
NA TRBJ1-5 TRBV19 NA TGTGCCAGTAGTTTCAGGGACGGCTATAGCAATCAGCCCCAGCATTTT CASSFRDGYSNQPQHF
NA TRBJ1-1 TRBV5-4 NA TGTGCCAGCAGCTTCAACCAGGGTCTTGGCACTGAAGCTTTCTTT CASSFNQGLGTEAFF
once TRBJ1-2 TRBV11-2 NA TGTGCCAGCAGCTTAGACAGGCCCTATGGCTACACCTTC CASSLDRPYGYTF
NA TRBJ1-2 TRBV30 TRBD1 TGTGCCTTGGACAGGGGGGAAGCTAACTATGGCTACACCTTC CALDRGEANYGYTF
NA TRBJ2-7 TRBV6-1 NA TGTGCCAGCAGTGAAAGCGGCAGAACCTACGAGCAGTACTTC CASSESGRTYEQYF
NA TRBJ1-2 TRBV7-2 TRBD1 TGTGCCAGCAGCCGTGACAGGGCCCCCAACTATGGCTACACCTTC CASSRDRAPNYGYTF
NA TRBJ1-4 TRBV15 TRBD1 TGTGCCACCAGCAGAGAACGACAGGGGGGTGAAAAACTGTTTTTT CATSRERQGGEKLFF
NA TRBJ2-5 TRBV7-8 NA TGTGCCAGCAGCCCGCGGACGAGTCAAGAGACCCAGTACTTC CASSPRTSQETQYF
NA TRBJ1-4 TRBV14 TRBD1 TGTGCCAGCAGCCCGCGGACAGGGGGCGAAAAACTGTTTTTT CASSPRTGGEKLFF
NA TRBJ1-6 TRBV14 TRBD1 TGTGCCAGCAACCCGGGACAGCCTAATTCACCCCTCCACTTT CASNPGQPNSPLHF
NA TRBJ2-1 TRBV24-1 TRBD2 TGTGCCACCAGTGACGCTAGCGGGGGTTCCTACAATGAGCAGTTCTTC CATSDASGGSYNEQFF
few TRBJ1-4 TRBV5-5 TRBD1 TGTGCCAGCAGCACGACCGGGACAGGGAATGAAAAACTGTTTTTT CASSTTGTGNEKLFF
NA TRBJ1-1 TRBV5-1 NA TGCGCCAGCAGCCGGATCGGGGAGGGAGTAACTGAAGCTTTCTTT CASSRIGEGVTEAFF
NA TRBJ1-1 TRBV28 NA TGTGCCAGCAGTTTCGGGGGGCGCCGTGAAGCTTTCTTT CASSFGGRREAFF